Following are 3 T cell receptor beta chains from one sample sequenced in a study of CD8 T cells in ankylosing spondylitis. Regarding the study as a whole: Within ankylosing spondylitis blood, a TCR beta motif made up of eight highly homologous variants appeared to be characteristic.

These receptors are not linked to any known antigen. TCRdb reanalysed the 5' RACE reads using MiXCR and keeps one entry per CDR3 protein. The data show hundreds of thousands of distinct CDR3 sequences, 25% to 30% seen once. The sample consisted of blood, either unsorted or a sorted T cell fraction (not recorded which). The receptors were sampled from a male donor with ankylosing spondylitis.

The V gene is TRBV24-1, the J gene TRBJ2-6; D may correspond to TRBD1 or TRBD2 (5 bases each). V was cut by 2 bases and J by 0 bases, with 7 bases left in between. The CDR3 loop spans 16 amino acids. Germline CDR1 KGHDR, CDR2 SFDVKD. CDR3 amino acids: CATSDSGHSGANVLTF. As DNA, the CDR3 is TGTGCCACCAGTGATTCGGGGCACTCTGGGGCCAACGTCCTGACTTTC.

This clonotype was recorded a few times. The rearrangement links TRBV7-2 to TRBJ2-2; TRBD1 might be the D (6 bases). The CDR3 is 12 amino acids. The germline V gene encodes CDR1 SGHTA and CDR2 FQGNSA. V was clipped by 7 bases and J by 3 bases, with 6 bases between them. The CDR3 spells CASNRDTGELFF. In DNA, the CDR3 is TGTGCCAGCAACAGGGACACCGGGGAGCTGTTTTTT.

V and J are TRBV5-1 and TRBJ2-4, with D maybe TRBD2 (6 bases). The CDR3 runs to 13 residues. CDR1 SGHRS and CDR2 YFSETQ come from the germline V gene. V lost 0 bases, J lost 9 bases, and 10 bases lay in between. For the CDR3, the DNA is TGCGCCAGCAGCTTGGATCCCGGGGGCATTCAGTACTTC. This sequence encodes CASSLDPGGIQYF.